This TCR beta chain stems from a study of blood T cell repertoires in COVID-19. Germline V CDR1 and CDR2: SGHRS, YFSETQ. Trimming cost V 3 bases and J 2 bases; bases outside gene matches: 9. The CDR3 covers 17 residues. Profiled with immunoSEQ multiplex PCR; TCRdb holds only in-frame clones, not every one. The sample shows 90,000 to 130,000 clones, about 79% of them seen only once. The clonotype was recovered from an elderly woman with active or convalescent COVID-19. The source material was peripheral blood. This rearrangement joins TRBV5-1 to TRBJ2-2; 8 nucleotides agree with TRBD1. The CDR3 bases are TGCGCCAGCAGCTACCTGACAGGGGCCCCAAACACCGGGGAGCTGTTTTTT. Translated: CASSYLTGAPNTGELFF.